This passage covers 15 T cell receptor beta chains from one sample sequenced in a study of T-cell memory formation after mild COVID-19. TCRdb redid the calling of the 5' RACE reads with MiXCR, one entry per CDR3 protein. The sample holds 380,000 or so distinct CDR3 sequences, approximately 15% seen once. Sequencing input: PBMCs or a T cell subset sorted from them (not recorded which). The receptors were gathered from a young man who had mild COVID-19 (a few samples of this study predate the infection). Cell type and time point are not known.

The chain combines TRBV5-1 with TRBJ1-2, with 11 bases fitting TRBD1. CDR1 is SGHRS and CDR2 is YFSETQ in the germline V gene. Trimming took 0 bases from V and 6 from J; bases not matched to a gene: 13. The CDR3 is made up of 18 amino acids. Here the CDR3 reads CASSLGTGGAQDIDGYTF. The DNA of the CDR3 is TGCGCCAGCAGCTTGGGGACAGGGGGCGCTCAGGACATCGATGGCTACACCTTC.

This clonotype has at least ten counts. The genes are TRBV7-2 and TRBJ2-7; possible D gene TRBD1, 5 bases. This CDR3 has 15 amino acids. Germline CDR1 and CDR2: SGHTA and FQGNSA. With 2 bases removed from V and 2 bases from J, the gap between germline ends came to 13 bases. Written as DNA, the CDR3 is TGTGCCAGCAGCTTAAGGGGTGGTAGGGCCTACGAGCAGTACTTC. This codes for CASSLRGGRAYEQYF. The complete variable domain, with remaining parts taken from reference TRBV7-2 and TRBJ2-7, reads GAGVSQSPSNKVTEKGKDVELRCDPISGHTALYWYRQSLGQGLEFLIYFQGNSAPDKSGLPSDRFSAERTGGSVSTLTIQRTQQEDSAVYLCASSLRGGRAYEQYFGPGTRLTVT.

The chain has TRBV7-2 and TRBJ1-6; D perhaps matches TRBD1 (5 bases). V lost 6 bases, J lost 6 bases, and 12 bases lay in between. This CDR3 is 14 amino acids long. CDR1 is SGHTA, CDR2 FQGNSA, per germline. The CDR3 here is CASSSGTSNSPLHF. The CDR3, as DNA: TGTGCCAGCAGTTCCGGGACGTCTAATTCACCCCTCCACTTT.

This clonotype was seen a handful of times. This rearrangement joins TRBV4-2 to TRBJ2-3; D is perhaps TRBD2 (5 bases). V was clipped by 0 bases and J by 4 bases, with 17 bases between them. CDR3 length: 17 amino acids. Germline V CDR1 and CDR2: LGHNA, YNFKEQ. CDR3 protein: CASSQEGSLAFSDTQYF. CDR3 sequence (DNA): TGTGCCAGCAGCCAAGAGGGTTCTTTAGCGTTTTCAGATACGCAGTATTTT.

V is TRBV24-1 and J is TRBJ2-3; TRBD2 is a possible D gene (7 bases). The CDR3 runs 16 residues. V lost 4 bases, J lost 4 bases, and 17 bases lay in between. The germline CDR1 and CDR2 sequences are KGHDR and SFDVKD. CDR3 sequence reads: CATSEAQGRDPDTQYF. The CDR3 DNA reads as TGTGCCACCAGTGAGGCCCAGGGGAGGGACCCAGATACGCAGTATTTT.

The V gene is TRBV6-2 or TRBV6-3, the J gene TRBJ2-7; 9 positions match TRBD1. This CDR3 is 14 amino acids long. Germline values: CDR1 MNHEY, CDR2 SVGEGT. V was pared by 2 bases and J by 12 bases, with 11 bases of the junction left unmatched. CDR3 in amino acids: CASSYTPGQGLLYV. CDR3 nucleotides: TGTGCCAGCAGTTACACGCCGGGACAGGGACTTCTGTACGTC.

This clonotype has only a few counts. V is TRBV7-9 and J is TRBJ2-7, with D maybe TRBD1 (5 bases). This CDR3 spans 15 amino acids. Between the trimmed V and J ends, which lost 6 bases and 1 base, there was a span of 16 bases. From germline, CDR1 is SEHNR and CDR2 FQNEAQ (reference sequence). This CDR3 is CASRPGQGGSYEQYF. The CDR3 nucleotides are TGTGCCAGCAGACCCGGCCAGGGCGGTTCCTACGAGCAGTACTTC.

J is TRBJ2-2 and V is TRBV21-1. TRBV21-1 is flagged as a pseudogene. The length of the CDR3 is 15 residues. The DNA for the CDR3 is TGTGCCAGCAGTCCACTCGAGGATCACACCGGGGAGCTGTTTTTT. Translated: CASSPLEDHTGELFF.

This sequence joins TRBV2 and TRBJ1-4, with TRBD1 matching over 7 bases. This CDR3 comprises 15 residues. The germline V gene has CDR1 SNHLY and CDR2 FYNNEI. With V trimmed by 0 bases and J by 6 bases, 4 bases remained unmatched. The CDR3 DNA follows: TGTGCCAGCAGTGAAGCAGGAGGGGGCTATGAAAAACTGTTTTTT. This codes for CASSEAGGGYEKLFF. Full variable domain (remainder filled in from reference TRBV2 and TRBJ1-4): EPEVTQTPSHQVTQMGQEVILRCVPISNHLYFYWYRQILGQKVEFLVSFYNNEISEKSEIFDDQFSVERPDGSNFTLKIRSTKLEDSAMYFCASSEAGGGYEKLFFGSGTQLSVL.

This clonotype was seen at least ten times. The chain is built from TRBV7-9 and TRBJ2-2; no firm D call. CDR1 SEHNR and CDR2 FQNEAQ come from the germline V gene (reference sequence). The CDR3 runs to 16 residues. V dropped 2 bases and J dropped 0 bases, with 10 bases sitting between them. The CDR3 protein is CASSLIGRTNTGELFF. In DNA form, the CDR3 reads TGTGCCAGCAGCTTAATAGGGCGGACGAACACCGGGGAGCTGTTTTTT.

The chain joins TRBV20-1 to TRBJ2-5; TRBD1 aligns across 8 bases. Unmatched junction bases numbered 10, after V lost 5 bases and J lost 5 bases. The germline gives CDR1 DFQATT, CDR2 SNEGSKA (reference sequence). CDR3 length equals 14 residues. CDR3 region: CSAERQGAGETQYF. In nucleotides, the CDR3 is TGCAGTGCTGAACGGCAGGGGGCTGGGGAGACCCAGTACTTC.

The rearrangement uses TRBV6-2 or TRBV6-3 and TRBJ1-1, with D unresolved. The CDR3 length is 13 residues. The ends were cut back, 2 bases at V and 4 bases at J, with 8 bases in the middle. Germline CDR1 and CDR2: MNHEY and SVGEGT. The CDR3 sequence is CASSYDIFTEAFF. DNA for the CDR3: TGTGCCAGCAGTTACGACATTTTCACTGAAGCTTTCTTT.

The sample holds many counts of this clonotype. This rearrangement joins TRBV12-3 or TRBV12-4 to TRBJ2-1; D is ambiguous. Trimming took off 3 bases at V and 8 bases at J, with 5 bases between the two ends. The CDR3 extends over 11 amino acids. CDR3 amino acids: CASSFGDEQFF. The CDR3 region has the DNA TGTGCCAGCAGTTTCGGAGATGAGCAGTTCTTC.

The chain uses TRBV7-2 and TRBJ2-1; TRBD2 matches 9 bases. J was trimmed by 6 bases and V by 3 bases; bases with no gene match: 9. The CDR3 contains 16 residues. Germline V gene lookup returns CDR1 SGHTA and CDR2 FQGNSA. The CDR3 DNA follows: TGTGCCAGCAGCTTCGACGGGACTAGCCGAGGCAATGAGCAGTTCTTC. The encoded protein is CASSFDGTSRGNEQFF. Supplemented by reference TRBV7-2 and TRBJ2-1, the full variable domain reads GAGVSQSPSNKVTEKGKDVELRCDPISGHTALYWYRQSLGQGLEFLIYFQGNSAPDKSGLPSDRFSAERTGGSVSTLTIQRTQQEDSAVYLCASSFDGTSRGNEQFFGPGTRLTVL.

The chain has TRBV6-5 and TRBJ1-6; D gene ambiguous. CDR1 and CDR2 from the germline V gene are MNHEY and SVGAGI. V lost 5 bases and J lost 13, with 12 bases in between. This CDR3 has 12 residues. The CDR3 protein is CASSPRASPLHF. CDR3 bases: TGTGCCAGCAGTCCCCGAGCGTCGCCCCTCCACTTT.